Included here is one TCR beta chain sequence, with context. Sample treatment: oral pan-JAK inhibitor, 5-10 mg twice daily. This sample stems from a study of CD8+ T cells in alopecia areata. Extraction and reverse transcription of RNA yielded cDNA as the sequencing template. Sequencing was performed with immunoSEQ multiplex PCR; in TCRdb, only in-frame clones are kept and a portion is missing. The table has 130,000 or so clones, about 88% seen once. The CDR3 extends over 14 amino acids. The V gene's germline CDR1 is SGHTA and CDR2 FQGNSA. The V segment lost 1 base and the J segment 8 bases; nucleotides outside the gene matches: 2.

The chain joins TRBV7-2 to TRBJ2-1; 10 bases match TRBD2. This TCR was recovered from a human donor with alopecia areata. Sequences were derived from CD8+ T cells sorted from blood, sampled at week 4, from a patient treated with tofacitinib. CDR3: CASSLGTSGDEQFF. In nucleotides, the CDR3 is TGTGCCAGCAGCTTAGGGACTAGCGGCGATGAGCAGTTCTTC. Using reference TRBV7-2 and TRBJ2-1 for the parts outside the CDR3, the full variable domain is GAGVSQSPSNKVTEKGKDVELRCDPISGHTALYWYRQSLGQGLEFLIYFQGNSAPDKSGLPSDRFSAERTGGSVSTLTIQRTQQEDSAVYLCASSLGTSGDEQFFGPGTRLTVL.